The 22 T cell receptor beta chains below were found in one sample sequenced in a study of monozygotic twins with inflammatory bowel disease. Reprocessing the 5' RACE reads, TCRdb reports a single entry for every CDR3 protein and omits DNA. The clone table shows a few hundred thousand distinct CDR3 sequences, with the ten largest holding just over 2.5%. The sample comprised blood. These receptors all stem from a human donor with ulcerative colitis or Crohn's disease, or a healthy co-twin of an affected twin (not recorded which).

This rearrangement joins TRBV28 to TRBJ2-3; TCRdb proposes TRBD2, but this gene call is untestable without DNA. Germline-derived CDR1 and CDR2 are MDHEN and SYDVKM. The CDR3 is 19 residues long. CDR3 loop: CASSSLTSAGGPWVDTQYF.

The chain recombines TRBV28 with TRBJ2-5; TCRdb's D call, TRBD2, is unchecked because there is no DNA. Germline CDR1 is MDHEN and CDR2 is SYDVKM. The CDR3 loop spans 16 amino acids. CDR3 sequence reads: CASSVRGLAGQETQYF.

CDR3: CAWSNPWGGRDPYEQYF. V and J are TRBV30 and TRBJ2-7; TCRdb outputs TRBD1, but without DNA this stays unchecked. Germline CDR1 GTSNPN, CDR2 SVGIG (reference sequence). The CDR3 loop spans 17 amino acids.

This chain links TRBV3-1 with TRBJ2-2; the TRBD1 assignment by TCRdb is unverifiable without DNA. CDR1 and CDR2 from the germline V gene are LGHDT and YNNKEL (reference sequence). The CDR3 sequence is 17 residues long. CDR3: CASSQDQVPPGTGELFF.

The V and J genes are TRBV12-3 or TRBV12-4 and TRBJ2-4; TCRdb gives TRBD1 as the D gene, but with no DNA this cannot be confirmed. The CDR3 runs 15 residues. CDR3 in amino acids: CASSGTGGTKNIQYF.

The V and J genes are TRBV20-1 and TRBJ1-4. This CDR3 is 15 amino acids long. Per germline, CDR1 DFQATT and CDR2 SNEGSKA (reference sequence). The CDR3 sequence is CSAQEGGLTNEKLFF.

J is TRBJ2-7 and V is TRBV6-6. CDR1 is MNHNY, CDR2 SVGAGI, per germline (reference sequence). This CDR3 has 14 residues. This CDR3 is CASSYATDFYEQYF.

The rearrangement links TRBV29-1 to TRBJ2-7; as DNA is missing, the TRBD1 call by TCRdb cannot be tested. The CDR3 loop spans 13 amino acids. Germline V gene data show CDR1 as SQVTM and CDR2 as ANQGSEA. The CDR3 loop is CSAGDRNTYEQYF.

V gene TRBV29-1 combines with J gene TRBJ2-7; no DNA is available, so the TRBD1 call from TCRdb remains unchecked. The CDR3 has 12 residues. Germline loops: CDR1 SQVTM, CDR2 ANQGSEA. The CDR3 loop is CSVLQVWDEQYF.

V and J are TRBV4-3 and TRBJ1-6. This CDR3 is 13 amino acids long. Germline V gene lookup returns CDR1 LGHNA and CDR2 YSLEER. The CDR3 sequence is CASSRQTNSPLHF.

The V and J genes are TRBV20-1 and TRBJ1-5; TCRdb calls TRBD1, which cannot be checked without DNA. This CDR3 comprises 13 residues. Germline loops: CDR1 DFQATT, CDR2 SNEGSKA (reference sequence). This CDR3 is CSAGDRGNQPQHF.

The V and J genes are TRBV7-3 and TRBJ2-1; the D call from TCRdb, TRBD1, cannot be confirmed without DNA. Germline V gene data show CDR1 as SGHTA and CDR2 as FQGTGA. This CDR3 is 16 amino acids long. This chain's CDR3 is CASSRLMTGPPGEQFF.

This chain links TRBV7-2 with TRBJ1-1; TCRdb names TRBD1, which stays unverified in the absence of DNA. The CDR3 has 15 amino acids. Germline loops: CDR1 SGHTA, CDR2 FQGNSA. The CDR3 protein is CASSLAGGPGREAFF.

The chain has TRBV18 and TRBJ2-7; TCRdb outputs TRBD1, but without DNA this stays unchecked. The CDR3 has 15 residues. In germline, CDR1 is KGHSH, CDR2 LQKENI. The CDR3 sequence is CASSPSGTAVYEQYF.

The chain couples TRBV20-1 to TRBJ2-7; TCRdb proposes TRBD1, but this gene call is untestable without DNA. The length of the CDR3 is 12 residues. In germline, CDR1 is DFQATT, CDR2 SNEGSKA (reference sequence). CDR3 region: CSARTGAYEQYF.

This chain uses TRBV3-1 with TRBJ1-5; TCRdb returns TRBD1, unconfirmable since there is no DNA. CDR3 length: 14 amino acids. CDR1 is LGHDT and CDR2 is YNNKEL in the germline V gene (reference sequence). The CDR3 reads CASSQETGRQPQHF. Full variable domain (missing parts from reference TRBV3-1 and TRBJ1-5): DTAVSQTPKYLVTQMGNDKSIKCEQNLGHDTMYWYKQDSKKFLKIMFSYNNKELIINETVPNRFSPKSPDKAHLNLHINSLELGDSAVYFCASSQETGRQPQHFGDGTRLSIL.

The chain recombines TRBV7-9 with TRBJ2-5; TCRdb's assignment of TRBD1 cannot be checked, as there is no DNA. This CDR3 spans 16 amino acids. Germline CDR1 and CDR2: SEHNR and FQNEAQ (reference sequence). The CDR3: CASSLGRWGQKETQYF.

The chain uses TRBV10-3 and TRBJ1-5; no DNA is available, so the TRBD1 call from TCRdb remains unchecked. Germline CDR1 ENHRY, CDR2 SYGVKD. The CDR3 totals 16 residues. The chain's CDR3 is CAISPRAADSNQPQHF.

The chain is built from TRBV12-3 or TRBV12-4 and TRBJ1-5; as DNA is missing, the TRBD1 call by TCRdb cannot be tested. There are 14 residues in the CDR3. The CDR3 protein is CASSSDRGRQPQHF.

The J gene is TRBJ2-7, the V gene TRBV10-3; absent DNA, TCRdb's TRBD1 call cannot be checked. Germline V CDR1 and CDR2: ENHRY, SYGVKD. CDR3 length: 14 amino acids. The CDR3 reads CAISERGDRDEQYF.

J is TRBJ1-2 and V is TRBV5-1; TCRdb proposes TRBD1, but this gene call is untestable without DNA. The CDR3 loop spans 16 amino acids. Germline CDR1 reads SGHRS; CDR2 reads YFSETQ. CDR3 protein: CASSLVRTGTNYGYTF.

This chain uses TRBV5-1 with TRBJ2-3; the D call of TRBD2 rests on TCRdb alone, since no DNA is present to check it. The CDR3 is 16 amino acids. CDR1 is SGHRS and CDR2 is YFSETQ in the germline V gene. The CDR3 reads CASSSLASGFTDTQYF.